The present entry profiles one T cell receptor beta chain with its context. This specimen comes from a study of metastatic and nonmetastatic thyroid tumors. Study background: The authors compared repertoires across blood and tumor or nodule tissue from malignant and benign thyroid patients.

From the PCR reads, TCRdb re-called clones with MiXCR. The data contain 20,000 to 25,000 clones, 20% to 25% of them seen just once; the ten biggest clones take up roughly 12%. Thyroid surgery was preceded by no treatment in any patient. Trimming removed 4 bases from V and 3 bases from J; junction bases left unmatched: 5. The CDR3 is 14 amino acids. From germline, CDR1 is LGHNA and CDR2 YSLEER. Sequences were obtained from tumor tissue. This TCR came from a female donor with papillary thyroid cancer or a benign thyroid nodule (not recorded which). Some clones in this sample may be carry-over from other donors' samples. This chain uses TRBV4-3 with TRBJ1-1, with TRBD1 identical over 7 bases. The CDR3 sequence is CASSPTGVYTEAFF. The CDR3 nucleotides read TGCGCCAGCAGCCCCACAGGGGTTTACACTGAAGCTTTCTTT.